These 30 T cell receptor beta chains were all obtained from the same sample, sequenced in a study of T cells after yellow fever vaccination. In TCRdb, the 5' RACE reads were re-called with MiXCR into one record per CDR3 protein. The data hold about 350,000 distinct CDR3 sequences, with approximately 8% observed a single time. Source: PBMCs, taken more than 35 days after the first yellow fever vaccination. The receptor set was obtained from a man in his late teens or twenties who received the YFV17D yellow fever vaccine.

This clonotype was counted at least ten times. The rearrangement links TRBV5-1 to TRBJ2-7; 9 nucleotides match TRBD2. The length of the CDR3 is 15 residues. Germline CDR1 and CDR2: SGHRS and YFSETQ. V trimming: 2 bases; J trimming: 2 bases; junction bases outside the gene matches: 5. The CDR3 DNA is TGCGCCAGCAGCTTAGGTCCTAGCGGGACCTACGAGCAGTACTTC. Translated: CASSLGPSGTYEQYF.

This clonotype has only a few counts. A single base separates this from a much larger clone, so it may be a read error. J is TRBJ2-3 and V is TRBV5-1; D is uncertain. Trimming pared 0 bases from V and 4 bases from J, leaving 6 bases between. The germline V gene encodes CDR1 SGHRS and CDR2 YFSETQ. This CDR3 contains 13 residues. CDR3 bases: TGCGCCAGCAGCTTGGAGGCCTCAGATACGCAGTATTTT. Translation: CASSLEASDTQYF.

In its sample, this clonotype was seen a few times. The rearrangement links TRBV6-1 to TRBJ2-7; D is undetermined. V gave up 5 bases and J gave up 6 bases, with 23 bases separating them. The CDR3 runs to 16 residues. CDR1 and CDR2 from the germline V gene are MNHNS and SASEGT. CDR3 coding DNA: TGTGCCAGCAGTACCCAGCCCTCGGGTCCGCTTGGCGAGCAGTACTTC. Its translation is CASSTQPSGPLGEQYF.

This clonotype was picked up a small number of times. This sequence joins TRBV7-2 and TRBJ2-1; possibly TRBD1 for D (6 bases). Germline CDR1 is SGHTA and CDR2 is FQGNSA. The germline V and J ends were trimmed by 2 bases and 7 bases, with 12 bases remaining between them. This CDR3 region has 14 residues. CDR3 sequence: CASSLLGTSNEQFF. The CDR3 nucleotides are TGTGCCAGCAGCTTATTAGGGACATCGAATGAGCAGTTCTTC. Together with reference TRBV7-2 and TRBJ2-1, the CDR3 gives the full variable domain: GAGVSQSPSNKVTEKGKDVELRCDPISGHTALYWYRQSLGQGLEFLIYFQGNSAPDKSGLPSDRFSAERTGGSVSTLTIQRTQQEDSAVYLCASSLLGTSNEQFFGPGTRLTVL.

The chain combines TRBV24-1 with TRBJ2-3; D gene unclear. The CDR3 covers 13 residues. With 3 bases removed from V and 1 base from J, the gap between germline ends came to 4 bases. From germline, CDR1 is KGHDR and CDR2 SFDVKD. The CDR3 loop reads CATSDIRTDTQYF. The CDR3 DNA reads TGTGCCACCAGTGATATCCGCACAGATACGCAGTATTTT.

This clonotype appeared a few times. The CDR3 DNA reads as TGCGCCAGCAGCTACCAGGCCCCTGTTGGCCGCAATCAGCCCCAGCATTTT. Its translation is CASSYQAPVGRNQPQHF. This sequence joins TRBV5-1 and TRBJ1-5; D remains unclear. Germline-derived CDR1 and CDR2 are SGHRS and YFSETQ. The CDR3 runs 17 residues. The germline V and J ends were trimmed by 3 bases and 2 bases, with 18 bases remaining between them.

This clonotype has only a few counts. The V call is TRBV5-4, the J call TRBJ2-7; no firm D call. Germline values: CDR1 SGHNT, CDR2 YYREEE (reference sequence). Trimming cost V 2 bases and J 6 bases, with 12 bases left between them. The CDR3 has 13 amino acids. This CDR3 reads CASSLTFVGEQYF. CDR3 DNA: TGTGCCAGCAGCTTAACCTTCGTCGGCGAGCAGTACTTC.

This clonotype has only a few counts. This rearrangement joins TRBV6-5 to TRBJ2-3; 11 nucleotides line up with TRBD2. Germline V gives CDR1 MNHEY, CDR2 SVGAGI. The CDR3 is made up of 14 amino acids. Unmatched junction bases numbered 0, after V lost 2 bases and J lost 5 bases. The CDR3: CASSYGTSGDTQYF. The CDR3 bases are TGTGCCAGCAGTTACGGGACTAGCGGAGATACGCAGTATTTT.

This chain connects TRBV20-1 to TRBJ2-3, with 8 bases lining up with TRBD2. V shed 6 bases, J shed 3 bases, and the junction held 5 bases outside the gene matches. Germline V gives CDR1 DFQATT, CDR2 SNEGSKA (reference sequence). The CDR3 sequence is 13 residues long. This CDR3 reads CSAGERGTDTQYF. For the CDR3, the DNA is TGCAGTGCCGGAGAGCGGGGGACAGATACGCAGTATTTT.

This clonotype was detected many times. The chain carries TRBV2 and TRBJ1-2, with unresolved D. V gave up 6 bases and J gave up 2 bases, with 10 bases separating them. Germline V gene lookup returns CDR1 SNHLY and CDR2 FYNNEI. The CDR3 spans 13 residues. CDR3 protein: CASRGDKNYGYTF. For the CDR3, the DNA is TGTGCCAGCAGGGGCGACAAGAACTATGGCTACACCTTC.

This sequence joins TRBV27 and TRBJ2-1; TRBD2 is a possible D gene (5 bases). Trimming cost V 5 bases and J 4 bases, with 12 bases left between them. This CDR3 has 14 amino acids. CDR1 and CDR2 (germline): MNHEY, SMNVEV (reference sequence). This chain's CDR3 is CASSTEGDYNEQFF. The CDR3 DNA is TGTGCCAGCAGTACTGAGGGAGATTACAATGAGCAGTTCTTC.

The chain combines TRBV7-2 with TRBJ2-2; 7 nucleotides match TRBD1. The V segment lost 5 bases and the J segment 6 bases; nucleotides outside the gene matches: 6. Germline lookup yields CDR1 SGHTA and CDR2 FQGNSA. The CDR3 spans 14 residues. The CDR3 region is CASSHATGAGELFF. The DNA for the CDR3 is TGTGCCAGCAGCCACGCCACAGGGGCCGGGGAGCTGTTTTTT.

This clonotype has a handful of counts. The junction and the germline gene differ at one end; a read error may be behind it. V and J are TRBV15 and TRBJ2-3; TRBD1 matches 8 bases. The CDR3 is 13 amino acids. Germline assignment: CDR1 LNHNV and CDR2 YYDKDF (reference sequence). CDR3 loop: CATSRDSGTGHLF. The CDR3 nucleotides read TGTGCCACCAGCAGAGATTCCGGGACAGGACATCTGTTT.

The chain recombines TRBV12-3 or TRBV12-4 with TRBJ2-5, with a weak D call TRBD1 (5 bases). The V and J ends lost 3 bases and 4 bases respectively, with 9 bases between them. The CDR3 is 13 residues long. CDR3 DNA: TGTGCCAGCAGTTTGACAGCTAGAGAGACCCAGTACTTC. It translates to CASSLTARETQYF.

The chain has TRBV7-2 and TRBJ2-7; 12 bases are a match to TRBD1. In germline, CDR1 is SGHTA, CDR2 FQGNSA. V trimming: 5 bases; J trimming: 8 bases; junction bases outside the gene matches: 7. This CDR3 comprises 14 residues. CDR3 nucleotides: TGTGCCAGCAGCCCAACAGGGACAGGGGGCAAGCAGTACTTC. Encoded protein: CASSPTGTGGKQYF.

The rearrangement joins TRBV5-1 to TRBJ2-2; 7 positions agree with TRBD1. Germline V lookup: CDR1 SGHRS, CDR2 YFSETQ. V lost 0 bases to trimming and J lost 2 bases; unmatched junction nucleotides: 7. This CDR3 is 17 amino acids long. The CDR3 is CASSLELTGLNTGELFF. The CDR3 coding sequence is TGCGCCAGCAGCTTGGAATTGACAGGGTTAAACACCGGGGAGCTGTTTTTT.

The rearrangement uses TRBV10-1 and TRBJ2-1, with no clear D. CDR3 length: 13 residues. The germline V gene encodes CDR1 WNHNN and CDR2 SYGVQD (reference sequence). The V end lost 2 bases, the J end lost 8 bases, and 10 bases lay between the germline ends. The CDR3 bases are TGCGCCAGCAGTGAGCTGCCTCGCGATGAGCAGTTCTTC. Protein sequence: CASSELPRDEQFF.

This clonotype was counted only a few times. V usage is TRBV30 and J usage is TRBJ1-1; a weak D match, TRBD1 (5 bases). The CDR3 length is 12 residues. V shed 4 bases and J shed 5 bases, with 11 bases lying between them. Per germline, CDR1 GTSNPN and CDR2 SVGIG (reference sequence). The CDR3 DNA sequence: TGTGCCTGGACTGGGGGAGGGACTGAAGCTTTCTTT. This gives the protein CAWTGGGTEAFF.

The V gene is TRBV18, the J gene TRBJ1-1, with D perhaps matching TRBD1 (5 bases). CDR1 is KGHSH and CDR2 is LQKENI in the germline V gene. The CDR3 covers 14 residues. Deletions cut 3 bases from V and 4 bases from J, with 12 bases between. The CDR3 spells CASSPGPQGTEAFF. The CDR3 DNA sequence: TGTGCCAGCTCACCCGGGCCGCAGGGCACTGAAGCTTTCTTT.

CDR3 sequence: CASSLSPLNEKLFF. CDR3 DNA sequence: TGTGCCAGCAGCTTGAGCCCCTTGAATGAAAAACTGTTTTTT. The rearrangement uses TRBV5-6 and TRBJ1-4; no firm D call. Per the germline V gene, CDR1 is SGHDT and CDR2 is YYEEEE. Between the trimmed V and J ends, which lost 1 base and 5 bases, there was a span of 9 bases. The CDR3 is 14 residues long.

The CDR3, as DNA: TGTGCCAGCTCTGGGTGGGGGCGGACCGTAAATTCACCCCTCCACTTT. Translating gives CASSGWGRTVNSPLHF. The V gene is TRBV6-1, the J gene TRBJ1-6; TRBD1 is a possible D gene (6 bases). The germline V and J ends were trimmed by 8 bases and 7 bases, with 21 bases remaining between them. Germline CDR1 MNHNS, CDR2 SASEGT. The CDR3 is made up of 16 amino acids.

The chain has TRBV28 and TRBJ2-7; perhaps TRBD2 as D (5 bases). Germline V gives CDR1 MDHEN, CDR2 SYDVKM. The CDR3 is 13 amino acids. V was trimmed by 3 bases and J by 6 bases, leaving 12 bases between them. CDR3: CASSLVGSGEQYV. CDR3 DNA: TGTGCCAGCAGTTTGGTCGGCAGCGGCGAGCAGTACGTC.

Many counts were recorded for this clonotype. The J gene is TRBJ1-5, the V gene TRBV6-2 or TRBV6-3, with D perhaps TRBD1 (6 bases). Trimming left V 6 bases short and J 9 bases short, with 24 bases between. The length of the CDR3 is 16 residues. Germline CDR1 is MNHEY and CDR2 is SVGEGT. The CDR3 nucleotides read TGTGCCAGCAGCGCCATACAGGGTCGGGTTCGGTGGCCCCAGCATTTT. It specifies CASSAIQGRVRWPQHF.

The chain has TRBV20-1 and TRBJ2-7; D possibly corresponds to TRBD1 (5 bases). Deletions cut 0 bases from V and 3 bases from J, with 12 bases between. CDR1 DFQATT and CDR2 SNEGSKA come from the germline V gene (reference sequence). CDR3 length: 14 residues. As DNA, the CDR3 is TGCAGTGCTAGAGATCACCAGGGATACTACGAGCAGTACTTC. Protein: CSARDHQGYYEQYF.

This clonotype was picked up a small number of times. The gene calls are TRBV6-5 and TRBJ2-5, with TRBD1 matching over 8 bases. This CDR3 region has 16 residues. The germline gives CDR1 MNHEY, CDR2 SVGAGI. V gave up 4 bases and J gave up 5 bases; unmatched junction bases: 12. CDR3 sequence reads: CASSSPRTGKIETQYF. In DNA, the CDR3 is TGTGCCAGCAGTTCGCCACGGACAGGGAAAATCGAGACCCAGTACTTC.

This clonotype was observed a handful of times. In DNA form, the CDR3 reads TGTGCCAGCAGCTTAGGAGCGGTCTCCTACAATGAGCAGTTCTTC. This translates into CASSLGAVSYNEQFF. J is TRBJ2-1 and V is TRBV7-2; maybe TRBD2 (5 bases). This CDR3 has 15 residues. V was shortened by 1 base and J by 0 bases, with 7 bases between the two germline ends. The V gene's germline CDR1 is SGHTA and CDR2 FQGNSA.

V and J are TRBV27 and TRBJ1-5; D call uncertain. Trimming removed 0 bases at V and 4 bases at J, with 7 bases between. Germline assignment: CDR1 MNHEY and CDR2 SMNVEV (reference sequence). This CDR3 has 14 amino acids. CDR3 nucleotide sequence: TGTGCCAGCAGTTTATCTGCTCGGAATCAGCCCCAGCATTTT. It specifies CASSLSARNQPQHF.

Only a few counts were recorded for this clonotype. This chain connects TRBV5-4 to TRBJ2-7; D possibly corresponds to TRBD1 (5 bases). This CDR3 comprises 11 residues. Looked up from germline, CDR1 is SGHNT and CDR2 is YYREEE (reference sequence). CDR3 DNA sequence: TGTGCCAGCAGCCCCCGAGGCCCAGGGCACGTC. Amino acids: CASSPRGPGHV.

The J gene is TRBJ2-7, the V gene TRBV7-2, with D uncertain. Trimming took 3 bases from V and 0 from J, leaving 6 bases between them. Germline V gene data show CDR1 as SGHTA and CDR2 as FQGNSA. The CDR3 extends over 13 amino acids. As DNA, the CDR3 is TGTGCCAGCAGCTTGCAAAGCTCCTACGAGCAGTACTTC. Protein product: CASSLQSSYEQYF.

The chain links TRBV20-1 to TRBJ2-5; tentatively, D is TRBD2 (5 bases). Deletions cut 3 bases from V and 2 bases from J, with 13 bases between. CDR3 length: 14 residues. CDR1 and CDR2 (germline): DFQATT, SNEGSKA (reference sequence). This CDR3 reads CSASPRTGQETQYF. As DNA, the CDR3 is TGCAGTGCTAGCCCCCGGACTGGACAAGAGACCCAGTACTTC.